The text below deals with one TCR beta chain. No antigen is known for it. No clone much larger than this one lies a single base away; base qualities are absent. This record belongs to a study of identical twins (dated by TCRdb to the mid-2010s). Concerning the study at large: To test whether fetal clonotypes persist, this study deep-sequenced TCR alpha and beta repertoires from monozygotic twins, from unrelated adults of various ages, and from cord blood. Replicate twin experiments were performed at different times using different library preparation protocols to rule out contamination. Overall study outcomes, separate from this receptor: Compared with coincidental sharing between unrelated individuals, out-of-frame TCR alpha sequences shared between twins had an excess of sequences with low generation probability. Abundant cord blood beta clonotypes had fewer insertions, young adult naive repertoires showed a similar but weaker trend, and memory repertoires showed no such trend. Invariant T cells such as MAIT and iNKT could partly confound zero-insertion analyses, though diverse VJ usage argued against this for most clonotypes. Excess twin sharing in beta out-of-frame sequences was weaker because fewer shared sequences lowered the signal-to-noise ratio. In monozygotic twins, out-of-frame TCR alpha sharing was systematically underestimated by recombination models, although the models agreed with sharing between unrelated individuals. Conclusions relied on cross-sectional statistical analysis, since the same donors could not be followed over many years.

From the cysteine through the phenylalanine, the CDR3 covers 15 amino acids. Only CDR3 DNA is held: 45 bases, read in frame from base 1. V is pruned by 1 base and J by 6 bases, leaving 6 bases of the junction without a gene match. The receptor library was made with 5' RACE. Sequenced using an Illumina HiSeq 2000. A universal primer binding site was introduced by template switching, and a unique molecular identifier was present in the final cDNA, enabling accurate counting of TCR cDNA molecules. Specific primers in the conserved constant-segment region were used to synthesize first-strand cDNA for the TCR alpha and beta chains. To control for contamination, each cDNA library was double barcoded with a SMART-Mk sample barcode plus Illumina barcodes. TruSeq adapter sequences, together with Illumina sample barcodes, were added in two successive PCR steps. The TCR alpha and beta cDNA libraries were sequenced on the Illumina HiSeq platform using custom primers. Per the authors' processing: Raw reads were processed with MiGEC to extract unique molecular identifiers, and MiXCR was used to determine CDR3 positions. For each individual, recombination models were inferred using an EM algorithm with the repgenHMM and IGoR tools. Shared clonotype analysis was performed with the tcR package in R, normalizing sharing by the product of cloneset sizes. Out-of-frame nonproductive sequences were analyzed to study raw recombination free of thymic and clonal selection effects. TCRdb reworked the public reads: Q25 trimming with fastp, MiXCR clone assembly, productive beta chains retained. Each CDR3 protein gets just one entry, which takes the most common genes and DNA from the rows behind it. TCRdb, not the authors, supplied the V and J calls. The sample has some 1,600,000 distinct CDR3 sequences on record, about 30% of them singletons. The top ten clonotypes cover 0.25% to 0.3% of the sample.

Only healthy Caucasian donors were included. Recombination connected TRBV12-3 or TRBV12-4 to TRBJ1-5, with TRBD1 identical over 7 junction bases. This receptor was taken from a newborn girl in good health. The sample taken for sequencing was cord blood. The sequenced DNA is TGTGCCAGCAGTTTAGGACAGGGTTTGAGTCAGCCCCAGCATTTT. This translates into CASSLGQGLSQPQHF.